These 27 T cell receptor beta chains came from one sample sequenced in a study of T cells in Graves' hyperthyroidism and ophthalmopathy. Amplified regions were TCR beta CDR3 sequences from RNA transcripts. First-round RT-PCR with HTBI primers amplified the TCR CDR3 region. Via MiXCR, TCRdb re-called the multiplex PCR reads, giving one row per CDR3 protein. The table shows over 650,000 distinct CDR3 sequences, with roughly 15% occurring only once. Sequenced input: blood. These receptors all come from a man aged 18 to 30 with Graves' hyperthyroidism.

This clonotype turned up a few times. The chain joins TRBV11-1 to TRBJ2-2; D remains unclear. The CDR3 is made up of 15 amino acids. CDR1 and CDR2 (germline): SGHAT, FQDESV (reference sequence). Trimming cost V 0 bases and J 3 bases, with 8 bases left between them. The CDR3 DNA follows: TGTGCCAGCAGCTTAGCTAGCAGCTACACCGGGGAGCTGTTTTTT. Translating it yields CASSLASSYTGELFF.

The chain couples TRBV2 to TRBJ2-3; a weak D match, TRBD2 (5 bases). V lost 6 bases to trimming and J lost 2 bases, with 15 bases between them. Germline CDR1 reads SNHLY; CDR2 reads FYNNEI. This CDR3 contains 15 residues. CDR3 sequence reads: CASRMPRTFTDTQYF. CDR3 nucleotide sequence: TGTGCCAGCAGGATGCCTAGGACTTTCACAGATACGCAGTATTTT.

Ten or more counts support this clonotype. The chain combines TRBV6-1 with TRBJ2-3, with D unresolved. Germline V gene data show CDR1 as MNHNS and CDR2 as SASEGT. The CDR3 is 14 amino acids. The V end was cut by 2 bases, the J end by 1 base, with 7 bases between. The CDR3 loop reads CASSESFGTDTQYF. The CDR3 nucleotides are TGTGCCAGCAGTGAAAGTTTTGGCACAGATACGCAGTATTTT.

This clonotype was seen a handful of times. The chain joins TRBV27 to TRBJ1-5, with TRBD1 as a possible D gene (5 bases). Trimming took off 5 bases at V and 0 bases at J, with 11 bases between the two ends. The CDR3 spans 15 residues. Per germline, CDR1 MNHEY and CDR2 SMNVEV (reference sequence). The CDR3 here is CASSREGHSNQPQHF. The CDR3 DNA is TGTGCCAGCAGTAGAGAGGGGCATAGCAATCAGCCCCAGCATTTT.

Ten or more counts support this clonotype. The chain joins TRBV27 to TRBJ1-1; D gene ambiguous. The germline V gene has CDR1 MNHEY and CDR2 SMNVEV (reference sequence). V was pared by 3 bases and J by 0 bases, with 14 bases between. This CDR3 region has 16 residues. CDR3 residues: CASSFSRTVMNTEAFF. The CDR3 nucleotides are TGTGCCAGCAGTTTCTCTAGGACGGTAATGAACACTGAAGCTTTCTTT.

In this sample, this clonotype turned up a few times. The rearrangement links TRBV7-9 to TRBJ2-1, with TRBD2 as a possible D gene (6 bases). V shed 6 bases and J shed 8 bases, with 14 bases lying between them. The CDR3 has 13 amino acids. Germline lookup yields CDR1 SEHNR and CDR2 FQNEAQ (reference sequence). DNA of the CDR3: TGTGCCAGCAGAAGACTAGTTGTAGATGAGCAGTTCTTC. It translates to CASRRLVVDEQFF.

In this sample, this clonotype turned up many times. The CDR3, as DNA: TGTGCCAGCGCCTCCGGGACAGTCCTCAGTGGCTACACCTTC. Protein product: CASASGTVLSGYTF. The gene calls are TRBV27 and TRBJ1-2, with TRBD1 matching over 7 bases. This CDR3 has 14 residues. CDR1 is MNHEY and CDR2 is SMNVEV in the germline V gene (reference sequence). The V gene end was trimmed by 8 bases and the J gene end by 7 bases; junction bases not matched to a gene: 13.

In its sample, this clonotype was seen a few times. The genes are TRBV7-9 and TRBJ2-7, with TRBD1 identical over 7 bases. The germline gives CDR1 SEHNR, CDR2 FQNEAQ (reference sequence). This CDR3 has 14 amino acids. The junction had 3 bases not matched to a gene; V was cut back by 2 bases and J by 2 bases. CDR3 region: CASSLSDRTYEQYF. The CDR3 DNA reads as TGTGCCAGCAGCTTATCGGACAGGACCTACGAGCAGTACTTC. Filled out from reference TRBV7-9 and TRBJ2-7, the complete variable domain reads DTGVSQNPRHKITKRGQNVTFRCDPISEHNRLYWYRQTLGQGPEFLTYFQNEAQLEKSRLLSDRFSAERPKGSFSTLEIQRTEQGDSAMYLCASSLSDRTYEQYFGPGTRLTVT.

This clonotype occurred a few times. The gene calls are TRBV29-1 and TRBJ2-2, with D tentatively TRBD1 (6 bases). The CDR3 covers 14 residues. Trimming took 2 bases from V and 4 from J, leaving 11 bases between them. Germline assignment: CDR1 SQVTM and CDR2 ANQGSEA. CDR3 region: CSVEFGGGTGELFF. DNA of the CDR3: TGCAGCGTTGAATTTGGGGGCGGCACCGGGGAGCTGTTTTTT.

V usage is TRBV28 and J usage is TRBJ1-2; possibly TRBD1 for D (5 bases). The CDR3 consists of 14 residues. Germline CDR1 and CDR2: MDHEN and SYDVKM. V lost 6 bases to trimming and J lost 0 bases, with 11 bases between them. CDR3 loop: CASRMGRPNYGYTF. The DNA of the CDR3 is TGTGCCAGCAGGATGGGACGGCCTAACTATGGCTACACCTTC.

This clonotype was seen only a few times. The chain joins TRBV24-1 to TRBJ2-1; D perhaps matches TRBD2 (5 bases). The CDR3 is 18 residues long. Trimming removed 0 bases at V and 7 bases at J, with 21 bases between. The V gene's germline CDR1 is KGHDR and CDR2 SFDVKD. The CDR3 reads CATSDLNSATQRGNEQFF. Here the CDR3 DNA reads TGTGCCACCAGTGATTTGAATAGCGCAACCCAACGAGGGAATGAGCAGTTCTTC.

This clonotype was counted many times. The rearrangement joins TRBV12-3 or TRBV12-4 to TRBJ2-7; 8 nucleotides agree with TRBD2. There are 15 residues in the CDR3. The V gene end was trimmed by 6 bases and the J gene end by 0 bases; junction bases not matched to a gene: 7. The CDR3 loop reads CASSSGGVSSYEQYF. The CDR3, as DNA: TGTGCCAGCAGCTCCGGGGGGGTGAGCTCCTACGAGCAGTACTTC.

Many counts were recorded for this clonotype. The V call is TRBV9, the J call TRBJ2-7, with 8 bases identical to TRBD1. The germline V gene encodes CDR1 SGDLS and CDR2 YYNGEE. Trimming cost V 3 bases and J 3 bases; bases outside gene matches: 8. There are 15 residues in the CDR3. The CDR3, as DNA: TGTGCCAGCAGCGAAGCAGGGGGCGAAGACTACGAGCAGTACTTC. As protein: CASSEAGGEDYEQYF.

This clonotype has a count of ten or more. The J gene is TRBJ2-5, the V gene TRBV20-1, with D possibly being TRBD2 (5 bases). The V end was cut by 0 bases, the J end by 5 bases, with 13 bases between. This CDR3 is 14 amino acids long. CDR1 is DFQATT and CDR2 is SNEGSKA in the germline V gene (reference sequence). DNA of the CDR3: TGCAGTGCTAGAGACGCGAGTCGAGGGGAGACCCAGTACTTC. This translates into CSARDASRGETQYF.

The chain has TRBV7-9 and TRBJ2-1, with 14 nucleotides matching TRBD2. Germline V gene lookup returns CDR1 SEHNR and CDR2 FQNEAQ (reference sequence). The CDR3 totals 20 residues. Trimming cost V 1 base and J 3 bases; bases outside gene matches: 11. In DNA form, the CDR3 reads TGTGCCAGCAGCTTAGGACTAGCGGGAGGGATTAGACCCGGCTACAATGAGCAGTTCTTC. It encodes CASSLGLAGGIRPGYNEQFF.

This clonotype was counted at least ten times. CDR3 coding DNA: TGTGCCAGCAGATCCGCAGCCAGCGGGAGGGGATATACGCAGTATTTT. It specifies CASRSAASGRGYTQYF. This rearrangement joins TRBV28 to TRBJ2-3; 10 bases fit TRBD2. CDR1 and CDR2 from the germline V gene are MDHEN and SYDVKM. V lost 6 bases, J lost 7 bases, and 13 bases stayed unmatched. The CDR3 spans 16 residues.

This clonotype appeared a few times. This sequence joins TRBV10-1 and TRBJ2-5; a possible D gene is TRBD2 (6 bases). Germline assignment: CDR1 WNHNN and CDR2 SYGVQD (reference sequence). Trimming took off 0 bases at V and 4 bases at J, with 12 bases between the two ends. CDR3 length: 15 residues. The CDR3: CASSESSRELETQYF. The CDR3 DNA sequence: TGCGCCAGCAGTGAGTCCTCCCGGGAGCTAGAGACCCAGTACTTC.

The rearrangement joins TRBV19 to TRBJ2-3; 8 nucleotides agree with TRBD1. CDR1 LNHDA and CDR2 SQIVND come from the germline V gene (reference sequence). The J segment lost 3 bases and the V segment lost 4 bases, leaving 6 bases of the junction unmatched. The CDR3 extends over 15 amino acids. For the CDR3, the DNA is TGTGCCAGTAGTACGCAAACAGGGGGTACAGATACGCAGTATTTT. It encodes CASSTQTGGTDTQYF. Complete variable domain (other parts from reference TRBV19 and TRBJ2-3): DGGITQSPKYLFRKEGQNVTLSCEQNLNHDAMYWYRQDPGQGLRLIYYSQIVNDFQKGDIAEGYSVSREKKESFPLTVTSAQKNPTAFYLCASSTQTGGTDTQYFGPGTRLTVL.

The chain combines TRBV10-3 with TRBJ1-2; weak D call: TRBD1 (6 bases). The CDR3 has 13 residues. CDR1 is ENHRY and CDR2 is SYGVKD in the germline V gene. Trimming stripped 3 bases from V and 5 bases from J, with 10 bases between. CDR3 nucleotides: TGTGCCATCAGTGAAGTAGGGGGGTATGGCTACACCTTC. This codes for CAISEVGGYGYTF.

This clonotype turned up a few times. This rearrangement joins TRBV7-9 to TRBJ2-7, with 12 bases aligning to TRBD2. The trim removed 4 bases at V and 4 bases at J, leaving 8 bases unmatched. From germline, CDR1 is SEHNR and CDR2 FQNEAQ (reference sequence). The CDR3 is 16 amino acids. This CDR3 is CASSSGIGTSGYEQYF. The CDR3 region has the DNA TGTGCCAGCAGCTCCGGGATAGGGACTAGCGGGTACGAGCAGTACTTC.

This clonotype showed up just a few times. The chain recombines TRBV11-2 with TRBJ2-7, with a possible D match to TRBD1 (5 bases). The germline V and J ends were trimmed by 5 bases and 4 bases, with 21 bases remaining between them. CDR1 and CDR2 from the germline V gene are SGHAT and FQNNGV. The CDR3 loop spans 16 amino acids. This CDR3 reads CASSQGQGMGRYEQYF. DNA for the CDR3: TGTGCCAGCAGCCAAGGCCAGGGTATGGGCCGATACGAGCAGTACTTC. Based on the CDR3 plus reference TRBV11-2 and TRBJ2-7, the full variable domain is EAGVAQSPRYKIIEKRQSVAFWCNPISGHATLYWYQQILGQGPKLLIQFQNNGVVDDSQLPKDRFSAERLKGVDSTLKIQPAKLEDSAVYLCASSQGQGMGRYEQYFGPGTRLTVT.

This clonotype was counted between two and nine times. This chain links TRBV19 with TRBJ2-4; tentatively, D is TRBD2 (5 bases). This CDR3 has 14 amino acids. Germline CDR1 LNHDA, CDR2 SQIVND (reference sequence). V lost 5 bases to trimming and J lost 3 bases, with 11 bases between them. CDR3 nucleotides: TGTGCCAGTAGTCCCTTCGGGATCAAAAACATTCAGTACTTC. Its protein product is CASSPFGIKNIQYF.

In this sample, this clonotype turned up many times. This chain connects TRBV11-3 to TRBJ2-3; D is ambiguous. CDR1 SGHNT and CDR2 YENEEA come from the germline V gene. The V end was cut by 5 bases, the J end by 1 base, with 13 bases between. This CDR3 comprises 15 residues. DNA of the CDR3: TGTGCCAGCAGCCGCGGAGAGTCCGGCACAGATACGCAGTATTTT. Its translation is CASSRGESGTDTQYF.

There are many counts of this clonotype. This sequence joins TRBV12-3 or TRBV12-4 and TRBJ2-1; 10 bases map to TRBD2. The CDR3 consists of 13 residues. V shed 6 bases and J 10 bases; nucleotides not matched to a gene: 6. The DNA for the CDR3 is TGTGCCAGCAGGATTTTACTAGCGGGAGAGCAGTTCTTC. Protein product: CASRILLAGEQFF.

CDR3 nucleotide sequence: TGTGCCAGCAGCGGGAGCCACTCCTACAATGAGCAGTTCTTC. Its translation is CASSGSHSYNEQFF. The chain uses TRBV9 and TRBJ2-1; D gene unclear. V lost 3 bases and J lost 0, with 7 bases in between. CDR1 and CDR2 (germline): SGDLS, YYNGEE. The CDR3 covers 14 residues.

This clonotype was recorded many times. The chain employs TRBV25-1 and TRBJ2-7; D perhaps matches TRBD1 (5 bases). The CDR3 length is 16 residues. Trimming removed 1 base at V and 1 base at J, with 14 bases between. Germline V gene sequence: CDR1 MGHDK, CDR2 SYGVNS. The CDR3 DNA reads TGTGCCAGCAGTGAATGGAGAGACAGCGAATCCTACGAGCAGTACTTC. Residues: CASSEWRDSESYEQYF.

This clonotype was recorded many times. The gene calls are TRBV19 and TRBJ2-5; a possible D gene is TRBD1 (6 bases). The V end lost 9 bases, the J end lost 0 bases, and 11 bases lay between the germline ends. Germline V lookup: CDR1 LNHDA, CDR2 SQIVND (reference sequence). The CDR3 runs 13 residues. The CDR3 bases are TGTGCCAGCAGCAGGACAGACCAAGAGACCCAGTACTTC. As protein: CASSRTDQETQYF. The full variable domain, with the rest looked up from reference TRBV19 and TRBJ2-5, is DGGITQSPKYLFRKEGQNVTLSCEQNLNHDAMYWYRQDPGQGLRLIYYSQIVNDFQKGDIAEGYSVSREKKESFPLTVTSAQKNPTAFYLCASSRTDQETQYFGPGTRLLVL.